This T cell receptor (beta chain) was captured in a study of CD8 T cells in ankylosing spondylitis. The table lists this clonotype with many counts. Antigen unknown. In TCRdb, the 5' RACE reads were re-called with MiXCR into one record per CDR3 protein. The sample has more than 60,000 distinct CDR3 sequences; about 5.2% are singletons. General study points: Characteristic of ankylosing spondylitis blood, it appeared, was a TCR beta motif comprising eight highly homologous variants. Reported data indicate significant enrichment of disease-linked clones within matched ankylosing spondylitis synovial fluid.

This CDR3 region has 10 residues. CDR1 and CDR2 (germline): LNHDA, SQIVND (reference sequence). V was cut by 8 bases and J by 6 bases, with 7 bases left in between. The sequencing input was blood, either unsorted or a sorted T cell fraction (not recorded which). This TCR was sampled from a male donor with ankylosing spondylitis or in good health (not recorded which). The chain uses TRBV19 and TRBJ1-2; no clear D gene. CDR3 DNA: TGTGCCAGTCGAAGCCATGGCTACACCTTC. Residues: CASRSHGYTF.